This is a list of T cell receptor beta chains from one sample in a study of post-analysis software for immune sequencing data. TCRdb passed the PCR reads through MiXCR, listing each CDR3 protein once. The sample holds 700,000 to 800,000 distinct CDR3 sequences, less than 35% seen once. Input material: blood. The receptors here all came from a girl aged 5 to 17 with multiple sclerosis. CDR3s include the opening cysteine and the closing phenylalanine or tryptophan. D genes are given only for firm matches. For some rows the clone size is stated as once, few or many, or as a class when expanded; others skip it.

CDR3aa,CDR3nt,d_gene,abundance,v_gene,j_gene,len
CASSLARWASGATYEQYF,TGTGCCAGCAGCTTAGCGCGGTGGGCTAGCGGGGCCACCTACGAGCAGTACTTC,TRBD2,-,TRBV7-8,TRBJ2-7,18
CSVRDMGQGKNIQYF,TGCAGTGTTAGAGATATGGGCCAGGGAAAAAACATTCAGTACTTC,-,-,TRBV20-1,TRBJ2-4,15
CASSFEPGRNSGANVLTF,TGTGCCAGCAGCTTCGAACCGGGACGGAACTCTGGGGCCAACGTCCTGACTTTC,-,-,TRBV5-5,TRBJ2-6,18
CASPRVGEGTGELFF,TGTGCCAGCCCTCGAGTGGGAGAGGGCACCGGGGAGCTGTTTTTT,-,-,TRBV27,TRBJ2-2,15
CASRSATAYEQYF,TGTGCCAGCAGAAGCGCGACAGCCTACGAGCAGTACTTC,-,-,TRBV28,TRBJ2-7,13
CASRTSGSLHEQYF,TGCGCCAGCCGGACTAGCGGGAGTCTCCACGAGCAGTACTTC,TRBD2,few,TRBV5-1,TRBJ2-7,14
CASSPGQGPNQPQHF,TGTGCCAGCAGTCCCGGACAGGGGCCCAATCAGCCCCAGCATTTT,TRBD1,-,TRBV12-3/TRBV12-4,TRBJ1-5,15
CASSYSPSGAKNIQYF,TGTGCCAGCAGTTACTCCCCCTCCGGAGCCAAAAACATTCAGTACTTC,-,few,TRBV6-5,TRBJ2-4,16
CASSWGQSSQPQHF,TGTGCCAGCAGTTGGGGACAGAGCAGTCAGCCCCAGCATTTT,TRBD1,-,TRBV6-6,TRBJ1-5,14
CATSDRLAGDETQYF,TGTGCCACCAGTGACCGACTAGCGGGGGATGAGACCCAGTACTTC,TRBD2,-,TRBV24-1,TRBJ2-5,15
CASSLSGGSHNEQFF,TGCGCCAGCAGCTTGTCTGGCGGGAGTCACAATGAGCAGTTCTTC,TRBD2,few,TRBV5-1,TRBJ2-1,15
CASSWSGQNSPLHF,TGTGCCAGCAGTTGGTCCGGCCAAAATTCACCCCTCCACTTT,-,many,TRBV25-1,TRBJ1-6,14
CASSLAPGKTYEQYF,TGTGCCAGCAGCTTAGCGCCGGGGAAAACCTACGAGCAGTACTTC,-,-,TRBV7-2,TRBJ2-7,15
CASSPTDSGALEKLFF,TGTGCCAGCAGCCCTACCGACAGCGGGGCACTCGAAAAACTGTTTTTT,-,few,TRBV7-6,TRBJ1-4,16
CASTLLWGGEKLFF,TGTGCCAGCACCCTCCTATGGGGCGGAGAAAAACTGTTTTTT,-,few,TRBV12-3/TRBV12-4,TRBJ1-4,14
CASSLQREPATQYF,TGTGCCAGCAGCTTACAGCGGGAACCAGCCACGCAGTATTTT,TRBD2,-,TRBV7-2,TRBJ2-3,14
CASSLLGTGGTSEQFF,TGTGCCAGCAGTCTCTTAGGGACAGGGGGGACAAGTGAGCAGTTCTTC,TRBD1,once,TRBV6-5,TRBJ2-1,16
CSAVVWGDYGYTF,TGCAGCGCCGTCGTTTGGGGGGACTATGGCTACACCTTC,-,-,TRBV29-1,TRBJ1-2,13
CSASPRQASGANVLTF,TGCAGTGCTAGTCCCCGTCAAGCATCCGGGGCCAACGTCCTGACTTTC,-,once,TRBV20-1,TRBJ2-6,16
CASIGGLGGTQYF,TGTGCCAGCATCGGGGGCCTGGGTGGGACCCAGTACTTC,-,few,TRBV28,TRBJ2-5,13
CASSLGGVTEAFF,TGTGCCAGCAGCTTGGGAGGGGTGACTGAAGCTTTCTTT,-,-,TRBV5-6,TRBJ1-1,13
CASSPTSTSYEQYF,TGCGCCAGCAGCCCAACTAGCACCTCCTACGAGCAGTACTTC,-,many,TRBV4-1,TRBJ2-7,14
CASSSALDPAGGPYNEQFF,TGTGCCAGCAGCTCCGCACTTGACCCAGCGGGAGGGCCCTACAATGAGCAGTTCTTC,TRBD2,few,TRBV7-2,TRBJ2-1,19
CASSQEGTIRETQYF,TGTGCCAGCAGCCAAGAAGGGACTATCCGAGAGACCCAGTACTTC,TRBD2,-,TRBV4-2,TRBJ2-5,15
CASSSRGPGTDTQYF,TGTGCCAGCAGCTCTAGGGGACCAGGCACAGATACGCAGTATTTT,-,-,TRBV11-3,TRBJ2-3,15
CASTLGRNTYGYTF,TGTGCCAGCACTTTGGGCAGAAATACCTATGGCTACACCTTC,-,few,TRBV2,TRBJ1-2,14
CASSLGARDQPQHF,TGTGCCAGCAGCTTAGGGGCCAGAGACCAGCCCCAGCATTTT,-,few,TRBV7-9,TRBJ1-5,14
CASSPSGTAISNQPQHF,TGTGCCAGCAGCCCGTCCGGGACAGCAATTAGCAATCAGCCCCAGCATTTT,TRBD1,once,TRBV6-1,TRBJ1-5,17
CASSPRLGGAGNTEAFF,TGTGCCAGCAGCCCGCGGTTGGGGGGCGCGGGGAACACTGAAGCTTTCTTT,-,-,TRBV7-2,TRBJ1-1,17
CSARPGASYNSPLHF,TGCAGTGCTAGACCGGGAGCCTCCTATAATTCACCCCTCCACTTT,-,few,TRBV20-1,TRBJ1-6,15
CAISSGQSYEQYF,TGTGCCATCAGTTCGGGCCAATCCTACGAGCAGTACTTC,-,-,TRBV10-3,TRBJ2-7,13
CASNRGGPEAFF,TGTGCCAGCAACAGGGGAGGCCCTGAAGCTTTCTTT,TRBD1,-,TRBV28,TRBJ1-1,12
CASSLGPTNSPPHF,TGCGCCAGCAGCTTGGGACCGACTAATTCACCCCCCCACTTT,-,few,TRBV5-1,TRBJ1-6,14
CSAPGTSLSTYEQYF,TGCAGTGCACCAGGGACTAGCCTATCCACCTACGAGCAGTACTTC,TRBD2,few,TRBV20-1,TRBJ2-7,15
CASSLVVQSYEQYF,TGTGCCAGCAGCTTAGTGGTCCAGTCCTACGAGCAGTACTTC,-,-,TRBV7-2,TRBJ2-7,14
CASRGTEAFF,TGTGCCAGCAGAGGTACTGAAGCTTTCTTT,-,-,TRBV2,TRBJ1-1,10
CASSQGPTGYEQYF,TGCGCCAGCAGCCAAGGGCCGACAGGGTACGAGCAGTACTTC,TRBD1,few,TRBV4-3,TRBJ2-7,14
CASSQTGGPYNEQFF,TGTGCCAGCAGCCAAACAGGGGGCCCCTACAATGAGCAGTTCTTC,TRBD1,-,TRBV28,TRBJ2-1,15
CASSPIRTVYEQYF,TGTGCCAGCAGCCCAATAAGGACAGTATACGAGCAGTACTTC,-,-,TRBV7-2,TRBJ2-7,14
CASRYRQGTNEQFF,TGTGCCAGCAGGTACCGACAGGGCACGAATGAGCAGTTCTTC,TRBD1,-,TRBV6-6,TRBJ2-1,14
CSARVGTSGRNEQFF,TGCAGTGCTAGAGTAGGGACTAGCGGGAGGAATGAGCAGTTCTTC,TRBD2,few,TRBV20-1,TRBJ2-1,15
CASSPWVGSTSGANVLTF,TGTGCCAGCAGCCCCTGGGTGGGGTCGACCTCTGGGGCCAACGTCCTGACTTTC,-,-,TRBV9,TRBJ2-6,18
CSVEKGSGANVLTF,TGCAGCGTTGAAAAGGGGTCTGGGGCCAACGTCCTGACTTTC,-,many,TRBV29-1,TRBJ2-6,14
CASSLALLGIQFF,TGTGCCAGCAGCTTAGCGCTTTTAGGGATCCAGTTCTTC,-,-,TRBV7-8,TRBJ2-1,13
CASRITTGDTQYF,TGTGCCAGCAGAATCACGACGGGGGATACGCAGTATTTT,-,-,TRBV6-2/TRBV6-3,TRBJ2-3,13
CASSPRGLARSKNIQYF,TGTGCCAGCAGCCCCCGAGGACTAGCGAGATCCAAAAACATTCAGTACTTC,TRBD2,few,TRBV13,TRBJ2-4,17
CASRKEGLVPGEQYF,TGTGCCAGCAGAAAGGAAGGACTAGTCCCCGGCGAGCAGTACTTC,TRBD2,few,TRBV2,TRBJ2-7,15
CASSWTDQPQETQYF,TGCGCCAGCAGCTGGACGGACCAACCACAAGAGACCCAGTACTTC,-,-,TRBV5-1,TRBJ2-5,15
CASSLSQSGDTQYF,TGTGCCAGCAGCTTAAGTCAGAGCGGAGATACGCAGTATTTT,-,-,TRBV7-9,TRBJ2-3,14
CASSSSGKLTDTQYF,TGTGCCAGCAGTTCTAGCGGCAAGCTCACAGATACGCAGTATTTT,TRBD2,-,TRBV6-6,TRBJ2-3,15
CASTPGTAQETQYF,TGTGCCAGCACCCCCGGGACAGCCCAAGAGACCCAGTACTTC,TRBD1,-,TRBV7-8,TRBJ2-5,14
CASSSRGVSYEQYF,TGTGCCAGCAGCTCCAGGGGCGTCTCCTACGAGCAGTACTTC,-,few,TRBV7-2,TRBJ2-7,14
CASSLYGVAGQETQYF,TGTGCCAGCAGCTTGTATGGGGTGGCAGGCCAAGAGACCCAGTACTTC,-,-,TRBV5-5,TRBJ2-5,16
CSAVGQESYNEQFF,TGCAGTGCTGTGGGACAGGAGTCCTACAATGAGCAGTTCTTC,TRBD1,-,TRBV20-1,TRBJ2-1,14
CASRDERYF,TGTGCCAGTAGGGACGAGCGGTACTTC,-,-,TRBV6-4,TRBJ2-7,9